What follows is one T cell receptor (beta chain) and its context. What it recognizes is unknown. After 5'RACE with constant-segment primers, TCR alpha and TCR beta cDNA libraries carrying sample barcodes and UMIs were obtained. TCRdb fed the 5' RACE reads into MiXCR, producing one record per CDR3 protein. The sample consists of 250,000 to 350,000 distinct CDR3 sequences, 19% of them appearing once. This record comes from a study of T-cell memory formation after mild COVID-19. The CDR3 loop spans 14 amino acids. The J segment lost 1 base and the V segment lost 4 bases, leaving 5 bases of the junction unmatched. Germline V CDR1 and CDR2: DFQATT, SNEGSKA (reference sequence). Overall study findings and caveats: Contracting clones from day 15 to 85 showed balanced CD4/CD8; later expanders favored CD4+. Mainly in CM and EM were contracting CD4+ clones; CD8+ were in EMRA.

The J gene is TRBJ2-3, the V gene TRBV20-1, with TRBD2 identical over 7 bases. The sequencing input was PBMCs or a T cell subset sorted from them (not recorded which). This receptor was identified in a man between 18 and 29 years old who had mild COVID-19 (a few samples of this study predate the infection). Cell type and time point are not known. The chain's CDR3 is CSAIRGGGTDTQYF. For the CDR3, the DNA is TGCAGTGCTATTCGCGGGGGAGGCACAGATACGCAGTATTTT.